One and the same sample provided the 28 T cell receptor beta chains below, sequenced in a study of regulatory T cells in long-lasting Graves disease. The time point: newly diagnosed GD, antithyroid drugs for less than 3 months. PBMC-derived RNA was used for the TCR library. Arm-PCR of CDR3 regions and iRepertoire HTBI primers were the basis on which TCR beta libraries were built. TCRdb passed the multiplex PCR reads through MiXCR, listing each CDR3 protein once. The table includes 300,000 to 400,000 distinct CDR3 sequences, more than 15% detected once. Sequencing used peripheral blood mononuclear cells (PBMCs), obtained at new diagnosis, from a patient treated with antithyroid drugs. Source of these receptors: a female donor with Graves disease.

Points on this clonotype: Sequence at one end of the junction differs from germline and may be a read error. J is TRBJ2-1 and V is TRBV10-3; the D is unclear. Germline V gene sequence: CDR1 ENHRY, CDR2 SYGVKD. The CDR3 consists of 10 residues. CDR3 DNA: TGTGCCATCAATGACAATGGGCAGTTCTTC. It yields the protein CAINDNGQFF.

The chain links TRBV14 to TRBJ1-2; 7 nucleotides agree with TRBD1. The length of the CDR3 is 16 residues. Germline lookup yields CDR1 SGHDN and CDR2 FVKESK. After removal of 0 bases from V and 5 bases from J, the junction contained 9 bases not matched to a gene. CDR3 sequence reads: CASSQDSARGEYGYTF. The DNA for the CDR3 is TGTGCCAGCAGCCAAGATTCGGCCAGGGGGGAATATGGCTACACCTTC.

J is TRBJ1-1 and V is TRBV4-2; possibly TRBD1 for D (5 bases). Trimming shortened V by 2 bases and J by 8 bases, and 21 bases separated the two germline ends. The CDR3 length is 16 residues. Germline values: CDR1 LGHNA, CDR2 YNFKEQ. Here the CDR3 DNA reads TGTGCCAGCAGCCAACTACTAGAGGCAGGGCTTAGGGAAGCTTTCTTT. Its translation is CASSQLLEAGLREAFF.

This clonotype has at least ten counts. The chain is built from TRBV9 and TRBJ1-4; unclear D gene. The germline V gene encodes CDR1 SGDLS and CDR2 YYNGEE. The V end was cut by 0 bases, the J end by 5 bases, with 11 bases between. The CDR3 loop spans 15 amino acids. This CDR3 is CASSVDAVINEKLFF. The CDR3 coding sequence is TGTGCCAGCAGCGTAGATGCAGTCATAAATGAAAAACTGTTTTTT.

This chain joins TRBV10-1 and TRBJ2-7, with D unclear. Deletions cut 0 bases from V and 2 bases from J, with 11 bases between. CDR1 is WNHNN and CDR2 is SYGVQD in the germline V gene (reference sequence). The CDR3 is 15 amino acids. This CDR3 reads CASSESGSKAYEQYF. The CDR3 coding sequence is TGCGCCAGCAGTGAGTCTGGGTCCAAGGCCTACGAGCAGTACTTC.

This clonotype was detected many times. J is TRBJ2-3 and V is TRBV15, with 7 bases identical to TRBD1. This CDR3 spans 16 amino acids. Germline V CDR1 and CDR2: LNHNV, YYDKDF (reference sequence). J gave up 2 bases and V 1 base, and 6 bases lay outside the gene matches. The CDR3 loop reads CATSRGRTGYTDTQYF. CDR3 nucleotide sequence: TGTGCCACCAGCAGAGGCCGGACAGGCTACACAGATACGCAGTATTTT.

This clonotype was found a few times. The V call is TRBV5-1, the J call TRBJ2-4, with D unresolved. Germline values: CDR1 SGHRS, CDR2 YFSETQ. V dropped 0 bases and J dropped 8 bases, with 12 bases sitting between them. This CDR3 has 14 residues. CDR3 DNA sequence: TGCGCCAGCAGCTTGGCCGGTACCAACGACATTCAGTACTTC. Protein product: CASSLAGTNDIQYF.

This clonotype occurred many times. The genes are TRBV11-3 and TRBJ2-3, with 7 bases lining up with TRBD1. J gave up 2 bases and V 1 base, and 12 bases lay outside the gene matches. Germline CDR1 and CDR2: SGHNT and YENEEA. The CDR3 is 18 amino acids. The CDR3 coding sequence is TGTGCCAGCAGCTTAGGCCTCCCGAGGGGGCAGGACACAGATACGCAGTATTTT. It translates to CASSLGLPRGQDTDTQYF.

This clonotype was counted many times. The germline gene is not matched at one end of the junction; a read error may be the cause. The gene calls are TRBV12-3 or TRBV12-4 and TRBJ1-5; D is undetermined. The CDR3 contains 14 residues. CDR3 loop: CASSSNRQLRPTDF. CDR3 DNA sequence: TGTGCCAGCAGTTCGAATCGACAACTCAGACCCACGGATTTT.

This clonotype was seen only a few times. V gene TRBV24-1 combines with J gene TRBJ2-2, with 10 bases identical to TRBD1. CDR1 is KGHDR, CDR2 SFDVKD, per germline. The CDR3 contains 18 residues. V was clipped by 0 bases and J by 1 base; unmatched bases: 4. The CDR3 region is CATSDLGRDRGNTGELFF. In DNA form, the CDR3 reads TGTGCCACCAGTGATTTGGGTCGGGACAGGGGGAACACCGGGGAGCTGTTTTTT.

J is TRBJ1-1 and V is TRBV2; D not certain. The length of the CDR3 is 14 residues. The germline V gene encodes CDR1 SNHLY and CDR2 FYNNEI. The V and J ends lost 6 bases and 0 bases respectively, with 11 bases between them. The CDR3 region is CASRLSGLNTEAFF. DNA of the CDR3: TGTGCCAGCAGACTATCCGGCCTGAACACTGAAGCTTTCTTT.

The V gene is TRBV4-1, the J gene TRBJ2-7, with 7 bases fitting TRBD1. V was pared by 4 bases and J by 2 bases, with 17 bases of the junction left unmatched. There are 18 residues in the CDR3. Germline loops: CDR1 MGHRA, CDR2 YSYEKL. DNA of the CDR3: TGCGCCAGCAGCCCAGGGACAGTAGGGCCAGGGCACCCCTACGAGCAGTACTTC. Amino acid sequence: CASSPGTVGPGHPYEQYF.

This clonotype was found a few times. V usage is TRBV7-2 and J usage is TRBJ1-1; D gene uncertain. This CDR3 has 11 residues. Germline V gene lookup returns CDR1 SGHTA and CDR2 FQGNSA. The V end was cut by 1 base, the J end by 11 bases, with 8 bases between. CDR3 DNA: TGTGCCAGCAGCTTAGTCTCGGCCGCTTTCTTT. Translating it yields CASSLVSAAFF.

This clonotype was recorded at least ten times. The genes are TRBV7-9 and TRBJ2-1; D is undetermined. Trimming removed 4 bases at V and 9 bases at J, with 10 bases between. The CDR3 is made up of 12 amino acids. The germline V gene encodes CDR1 SEHNR and CDR2 FQNEAQ (reference sequence). The CDR3 DNA follows: TGTGCCAGCAGCTCTCCCTTGGGTGAGCAGTTCTTC. Translating it yields CASSSPLGEQFF.

Concerning this clonotype itself: This may come from a read error, since a much larger clone is one base off. This is likely a read error, given that the CDR3 carries no conserved phenylalanine or tryptophan at its end. J is TRBJ2-7 and V is TRBV6-1; 9 nucleotides align to TRBD1. Germline assignment: CDR1 MNHNS and CDR2 SASEGT. The length of the CDR3 is 15 residues. With V trimmed by 8 bases and J by 1 base, 9 bases remained unmatched. The CDR3 loop is CASSGGTGPSYEQYL. The DNA for the CDR3 is TGTGCCAGCTCTGGGGGGACAGGGCCTTCCTACGAGCAGTACCTC.

This clonotype was observed at least ten times. This rearrangement joins TRBV28 to TRBJ2-5; no firm D call. Trimming removed 6 bases at V and 1 base at J, with 9 bases between. Looked up from germline, CDR1 is MDHEN and CDR2 is SYDVKM. The CDR3 spans 13 residues. The CDR3 here is CASRTERQETQYF. The DNA of the CDR3 is TGTGCCAGCAGAACGGAACGCCAAGAGACCCAGTACTTC.

V gene TRBV19 combines with J gene TRBJ1-1; D not certain. Per germline, CDR1 LNHDA and CDR2 SQIVND (reference sequence). This CDR3 spans 15 amino acids. Trimming removed 0 bases from V and 1 base from J, with 9 bases in between. The CDR3 sequence is CASSIDKNKNTEAFF. As DNA, the CDR3 is TGTGCCAGTAGTATAGATAAAAACAAGAACACTGAAGCTTTCTTT.

This clonotype was detected a few times. The chain employs TRBV29-1 and TRBJ2-1; 7 positions agree with TRBD2. CDR1 is SQVTM and CDR2 is ANQGSEA in the germline V gene. J was trimmed by 3 bases and V by 3 bases; bases with no gene match: 11. The CDR3 sequence is 16 residues long. CDR3: CSVDPRRAGDYNEQFF. The CDR3 DNA is TGCAGCGTTGACCCTCGTCGGGCGGGAGACTACAATGAGCAGTTCTTC.

There are many counts of this clonotype. The chain employs TRBV30 and TRBJ2-7; perhaps TRBD1 as D (6 bases). V was trimmed by 5 bases and J by 5 bases, leaving 16 bases between them. CDR3 size: 13 residues. The germline gives CDR1 GTSNPN, CDR2 SVGIG (reference sequence). The CDR3 nucleotides read TGTGCCTGGGCCCTCATACAGGGTAACGAGCAGTACTTC. Translated: CAWALIQGNEQYF.

The chain is built from TRBV5-1 and TRBJ2-5, with 8 bases fitting TRBD1. The CDR3 loop spans 15 amino acids. V lost 3 bases and J lost 14; bases outside the gene matches: 18. CDR1 and CDR2 (germline): SGHRS, YFSETQ. The CDR3 bases are TGCGCCAGCAGCTCAACAACAGGGGGGTACGGGGACCCCTACTTC. It translates to CASSSTTGGYGDPYF.

In this sample, this clonotype turned up once. The genes are TRBV5-1 and TRBJ2-5; 7 bases fit TRBD1. Germline V gives CDR1 SGHRS, CDR2 YFSETQ. The J segment lost 5 bases and the V segment lost 5 bases, leaving 12 bases of the junction unmatched. CDR3 length equals 15 residues. CDR3 loop: CASSYSQGSGETQYF. In DNA, the CDR3 is TGCGCCAGCAGTTACTCACAGGGGTCCGGGGAGACCCAGTACTTC. Using reference TRBV5-1 and TRBJ2-5 for the parts outside the CDR3, the full variable domain is KAGVTQTPRYLIKTRGQQVTLSCSPISGHRSVSWYQQTPGQGLQFLFEYFSETQRNKGNFPGRFSGRQFSNSRSEMNVSTLELGDSALYLCASSYSQGSGETQYFGPGTRLLVL.

The chain is built from TRBV19 and TRBJ1-5; no reliable D call. The ends were cut back, 0 bases at V and 5 bases at J, with 17 bases in the middle. Per the germline V gene, CDR1 is LNHDA and CDR2 is SQIVND (reference sequence). The CDR3 extends over 17 amino acids. The CDR3 is CASSIDFPGGRHQPQHF. The CDR3 DNA reads as TGTGCCAGTAGTATAGATTTTCCAGGCGGCAGGCATCAGCCCCAGCATTTT.

There are many counts of this clonotype. V usage is TRBV28 and J usage is TRBJ2-1; 8 bases line up with TRBD2. After removal of 5 bases from V and 5 bases from J, the junction contained 8 bases not matched to a gene. Germline CDR1 MDHEN, CDR2 SYDVKM. The CDR3 totals 15 residues. CDR3 coding DNA: TGTGCCAGCAGTATATACAGCGGGAGCCACAATGAGCAGTTCTTC. Translated, it gives CASSIYSGSHNEQFF. Full variable domain (outside the CDR3, taken from reference TRBV28 and TRBJ2-1): DVKVTQSSRYLVKRTGEKVFLECVQDMDHENMFWYRQDPGLGLRLIYFSYDVKMKEKGDIPEGYSVSREKKERFSLILESASTNQTSMYLCASSIYSGSHNEQFFGPGTRLTVL.

This clonotype has a count of ten or more. J is TRBJ1-4 and V is TRBV6-5; 8 bases are a match to TRBD1. Per the germline V gene, CDR1 is MNHEY and CDR2 is SVGAGI. The CDR3 length is 15 residues. Trimming removed 3 bases from V and 6 bases from J; junction bases left unmatched: 6. The CDR3 loop reads CASSYSGTGDEKLFF. The CDR3 DNA reads TGTGCCAGCAGTTATTCCGGGACAGGAGATGAAAAACTGTTTTTT.

This clonotype was counted once. The V call is TRBV2, the J call TRBJ1-2; D remains ambiguous. Germline CDR1 and CDR2: SNHLY and FYNNEI. The CDR3 is made up of 13 amino acids. Trimming stripped 3 bases from V and 6 bases from J, with 11 bases between. CDR3 region: CASSDPTGNGYTF. CDR3 nucleotides: TGTGCCAGCAGTGACCCGACTGGTAATGGCTACACCTTC.

This chain links TRBV11-2 with TRBJ2-3, with TRBD2 matching over 14 bases. The CDR3 length is 16 residues. Germline CDR1 reads SGHAT; CDR2 reads FQNNGV. With 6 bases clipped from V and 6 bases from J, the junction kept 8 bases outside the gene matches. CDR3 DNA: TGTGCCAGCAGTAGACTAGCGGGAGGGCATACGGATACGCAGTATTTT. This sequence encodes CASSRLAGGHTDTQYF.

This clonotype has ten or more counts. This sequence joins TRBV24-1 and TRBJ1-2; 7 bases match TRBD1. Germline lookup yields CDR1 KGHDR and CDR2 SFDVKD. This CDR3 comprises 15 residues. Trimming removed 4 bases from V and 3 bases from J; junction bases left unmatched: 7. The CDR3: CATSDPGTEDYGYTF. The CDR3 DNA reads TGTGCCACCAGTGACCCCGGGACAGAGGACTATGGCTACACCTTC.

This clonotype showed up many times. V usage is TRBV9 and J usage is TRBJ2-3, with D unresolved. The CDR3 is made up of 14 amino acids. V dropped 3 bases and J dropped 4 bases, with 12 bases sitting between them. Germline CDR1 is SGDLS and CDR2 is YYNGEE. CDR3 nucleotides: TGTGCCAGCAGCGGAAACTCGTCCGCAGATACGCAGTATTTT. Translated: CASSGNSSADTQYF. Together with reference TRBV9 and TRBJ2-3, the CDR3 gives the full variable domain: DSGVTQTPKHLITATGQRVTLRCSPRSGDLSVYWYQQSLDQGLQFLIQYYNGEERAKGNILERFSAQQFPDLHSELNLSSLELGDSALYFCASSGNSSADTQYFGPGTRLTVL.